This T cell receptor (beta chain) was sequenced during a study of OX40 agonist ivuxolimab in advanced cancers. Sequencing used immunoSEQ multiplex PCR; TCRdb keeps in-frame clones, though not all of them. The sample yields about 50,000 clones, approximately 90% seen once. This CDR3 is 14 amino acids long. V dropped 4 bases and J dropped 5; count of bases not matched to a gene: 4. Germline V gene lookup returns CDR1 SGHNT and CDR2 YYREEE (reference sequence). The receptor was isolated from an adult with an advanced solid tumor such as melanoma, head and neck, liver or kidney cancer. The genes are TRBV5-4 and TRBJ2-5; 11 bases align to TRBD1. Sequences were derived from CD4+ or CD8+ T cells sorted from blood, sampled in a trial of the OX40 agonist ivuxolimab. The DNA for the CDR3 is TGTGCCAGCAGCGGACAGGGGGCCGGGGAGACCCAGTACTTC. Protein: CASSGQGAGETQYF.